These T cell receptor beta chains were read from a single sample in a study of PD-L1 blockade in urothelial cancer. Generated by immunoSEQ multiplex PCR, the TCRdb table keeps only in-frame clones and is missing some. The table records tens of thousands of clones, just under 85% of them present only once. Sequencing used PBMCs, obtained around atezolizumab (anti-PD-L1) treatment. All receptors come from a man older than 75 with urothelial cancer. The CDR3 runs from the conserved cysteine through the conserved F or W.

v_call	j_call	cdr3_aa
TRBV28	TRBJ2-7	CASLDTSSSYEQYF
TRBV28	TRBJ1-5	CASSSQGAGQPQHF
TRBV13	TRBJ2-3	CASSLRGADTQYF
TRBV6-5	TRBJ2-7	CASTPGTEPYEQYF
TRBV11-2	TRBJ1-2	CASSLRQPYGYTF
TRBV7-2	TRBJ2-2	CASSLFLAGPGELFF
TRBV2	TRBJ2-3	CASSGQALDTQYF
TRBV12-5	TRBJ1-1	CASGLWDRGDTEAFF
TRBV30	TRBJ1-5	CAWSVGGHSNQPQHF
TRBV19	TRBJ1-4	CASSRWSSANEKLFF
TRBV28	TRBJ1-2	CASSLRTGIYGYTF
TRBV6-6	TRBJ1-5	CASRPEGYQPQHF
TRBV15	TRBJ2-1	CATSRGAGEYNEQFF
TRBV5-4	TRBJ2-3	CASSAGTSGKPRHF
TRBV28	TRBJ2-2	CASSLPILAGGRTGELFF
TRBV19	TRBJ2-1	CASSSDRGASDSVYNEQFF
TRBV9	TRBJ2-3	CASSEGQGTDTQYF
TRBV9	TRBJ2-1	CASSVRDYSSEQFF
TRBV5-1	TRBJ2-7	CASSSGQGAYEQYF
TRBV13	TRBJ2-7	CASSLGGTSGRAAEQYF
TRBV5-1	TRBJ2-4	CASSLGPGQGSNIQYF
TRBV5-4	TRBJ2-5	CASSPDGRPQETQYF
TRBV29-1	TRBJ2-3	CSVASGGTSTDTQYF
TRBV28	TRBJ1-2	CASSLFGTGGYGYTF
TRBV5-4	TRBJ2-5	CASSLKLAQETQYF
TRBV10-3	TRBJ2-3	CAISASGSSDTQYF
TRBV7-6	TRBJ2-7	CASSRAADSSYEQYF
TRBV7-2	TRBJ2-5	CASALGSGTQETQYF
TRBV5-4	TRBJ2-2	CASRSTGTTGELFF
TRBV2	TRBJ1-5	CASSPQNRGGNQPQHF
TRBV15	TRBJ2-7	CATSRDVAALEQYF
TRBV6-1	TRBJ1-5	CASTLRGVGNQPQHF
TRBV28	TRBJ2-3	CAIQRDPNTDTQYF
TRBV7-2	TRBJ2-5	CASSLAGGTGVGTQYF
TRBV19	TRBJ1-2	CASSIRDRAGYTF
TRBV28	TRBJ1-5	CASLGVVGTQGNQPQHF
TRBV11-2	TRBJ1-2	CASSLNQGPANYGYTF
TRBV2	TRBJ2-5	CASKLQGGTGNF
TRBV6-4	TRBJ1-3	CASRGGANRSGNTIYF
TRBV19	TRBJ1-5	CASSTPGQVNQPQHF
TRBV5-1	TRBJ2-1	CASSSRPASSGNEQFF
TRBV5-1	TRBJ2-1	CASSPYPTSGRASEQFF
TRBV12-5	TRBJ2-1	CASGLRQEQFF
TRBV5-5	TRBJ2-7	CASSSRTSGVGSYEQYF
TRBV28	TRBJ1-1	CASSLLGQGVNTEAFF
TRBV4-2	TRBJ2-7	CASSQDGQPSYEQYF
TRBV5-3	TRBJ2-2	CARRGWLAGGRGTGELFF
TRBV18	TRBJ2-2	CASSHERSTGELFF
TRBV18	TRBJ1-4	CASSPGGHGNEKLFF
TRBV27	TRBJ2-7	CASSPLPGYEQYF